Sequencing of this TCR beta chain was carried out in a study of shared clonotypes between healthy human individuals. Repertoires were generated with immunoSEQ multiplex PCR, while TCRdb's copy carries only in-frame clones and drops some. The repertoire holds some 1.4 million clones, with around 95% as singletons. Germline CDR1 SGHTA, CDR2 FQGNSA. V lost 3 bases to trimming and J lost 4 bases, with 13 bases between them. The CDR3 sequence is 14 residues long. The TCR sequence derives from a young man in good health. The chain is built from TRBV7-2 and TRBJ2-7; D is unclear. Input material: naive CD4+ T cells sorted from blood. Subset in this sample: CD45RA+ positively selected. The CDR3, as DNA: TGTGCCAGCAGCTTCGGTCCGCCGGCTTACGAGCAGTACTTC. This translates into CASSFGPPAYEQYF.